The present TCR beta chain was sequenced within a study of technical replicates of blood from several donors. V was clipped by 0 bases and J by 0 bases, with 10 bases between them. The CDR3 length is 16 residues. The V gene's germline CDR1 is LNHNV and CDR2 YYDKDF (reference sequence). Repertoires were generated with immunoSEQ multiplex PCR, while TCRdb's copy carries only in-frame clones and drops some. The profile shows tens of thousands of clones, approximately 95% of them singletons. The source material was T cells isolated from PBMCs. The gene calls are TRBV15 and TRBJ2-3; the D gene is possibly TRBD2 (5 bases). This sequence was found in a human donor in good health. The CDR3 is CATSRDLTGSTDTQYF. The CDR3 nucleotides read TGTGCCACCAGCAGAGATTTAACGGGAAGCACAGATACGCAGTATTTT.